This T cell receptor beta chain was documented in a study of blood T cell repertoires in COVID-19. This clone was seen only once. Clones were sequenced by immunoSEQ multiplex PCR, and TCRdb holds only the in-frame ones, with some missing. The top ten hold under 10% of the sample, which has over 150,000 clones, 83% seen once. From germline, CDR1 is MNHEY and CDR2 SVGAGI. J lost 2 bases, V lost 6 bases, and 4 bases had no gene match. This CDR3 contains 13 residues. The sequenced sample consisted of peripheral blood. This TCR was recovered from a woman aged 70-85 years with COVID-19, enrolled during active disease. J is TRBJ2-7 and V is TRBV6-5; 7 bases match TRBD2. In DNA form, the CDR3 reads TGTGCCAGCAGCCGGGGAGGGGCCTACGAGCAGTACTTC. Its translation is CASSRGGAYEQYF.